The 2 T cell receptor beta chains reported below all come from one sample, sequenced in a study of cytomegalovirus exposure and HLA in healthy donors. The PCR used 60 Vbeta and 13 Jbeta primers. The method was immunoSEQ multiplex PCR; TCRdb's version includes in-frame clones alone and lacks a portion of them. The sample has 70,000 to 80,000 clones, roughly four fifths seen once. Sequences were obtained from PBMCs. The receptors originated from a man aged 18 to 29 in good health and CMV-seronegative.

This clone came up once. The V and J genes are TRBV5-1 and TRBJ1-2; 9 bases map to TRBD1. From germline, CDR1 is SGHRS and CDR2 YFSETQ. With V trimmed by 4 bases and J by 7 bases, 5 bases remained unmatched. CDR3 length: 13 residues. The CDR3 loop is CASSQGQGSGYTF. The CDR3 coding sequence is TGCGCCAGCAGCCAGGGACAGGGATCTGGCTACACCTTC.

The V and J genes are TRBV4-2 and TRBJ1-4, with D possibly being TRBD1 (5 bases). Germline CDR1 LGHNA, CDR2 YNFKEQ. V shed 4 bases and J shed 7 bases, with 16 bases lying between them. The CDR3 extends over 15 amino acids. DNA of the CDR3: TGTGCCAGCAGCCGACGCATCCAGGACACTGAAAAACTGTTTTTT. Translation: CASSRRIQDTEKLFF.